This T cell receptor beta chain stems from a study of blood T cell repertoires in COVID-19. Study-level background: Both acute and convalescent COVID-19 samples were obtained from the United States, Italy and Spain. PBMCs, B-cell-depleted T cells, or T cells were the source of the cDNA or gDNA that made up the material.

The CDR3 length is 18 residues. With 5 bases clipped from V and 6 bases from J, the junction kept 15 bases outside the gene matches. Germline V gene data show CDR1 as SGHTA and CDR2 as FQGNSA. Per the study methods: Cell counts per sample came from amplifying reference gene primers. The assay was immunoSEQ multiplex PCR, and TCRdb's table has in-frame clones only and misses some. The DNA gave D and trimming, while V, J and clone size come from that table. The repertoire holds 150,000 or so clones, with 76% as singletons. The chain joins TRBV7-2 to TRBJ2-5; 13 nucleotides line up with TRBD2. What was sequenced was peripheral blood. This clonotype was obtained from an elderly woman with active or convalescent COVID-19. The chain's CDR3 is CASSPLAGGWDTKQTQYF. The CDR3, as DNA: TGTGCCAGCAGCCCACTAGCGGGGGGGTGGGATACCAAACAGACCCAGTACTTC.